This T cell receptor (beta chain) was recorded in a study of yellow fever vaccine responses in identical twins. From germline, CDR1 is SEHNR and CDR2 FQNEAQ (reference sequence). Trimming shortened V by 5 bases and J by 5 bases, and 9 bases separated the two germline ends. The CDR3 length is 13 residues. TCRdb called the RT-PCR reads again in MiXCR, with one record for every CDR3 protein. The top ten hold under 7.5% of the sample, which has under 12,000 distinct CDR3 sequences, 77% seen once. The V gene is TRBV7-9, the J gene TRBJ2-2; D gene uncertain. This sequence was found in a woman aged 18-30 years who received the yellow fever vaccine. The source was T cells from blood (PBMCs), unsorted or a sorted subset (not recorded which), collected before or after yellow fever vaccination (not recorded which). Here the CDR3 DNA reads TGTGCCAGCAGCCCCGTATCGACCGGGGAGCTGTTTTTT. It codes for CASSPVSTGELFF.